One sample yielded the 20 T cell receptor beta chains listed below, sequenced in a study of CD8 T cells in Susac syndrome. Reverse transcription used roughly 0.45 to 1 ug RNA and random hexamers. One entry per CDR3 protein, called by TCRdb with MiXCR from the immunoSEQ multiplex PCR reads. The table includes 150,000 to 250,000 distinct CDR3 sequences, roughly 96% detected once. Sequences were obtained from CD4+ T cells from PBMCs. These receptor sequences come from a human donor with multiple sclerosis.

The chain uses TRBV4-1 and TRBJ2-7; D remains unclear. Per the germline V gene, CDR1 is MGHRA and CDR2 is YSYEKL. V was pared by 0 bases and J by 7 bases, with 4 bases between. The CDR3 runs to 11 residues. The CDR3: CASSQDREQYF. In DNA, the CDR3 is TGCGCCAGCAGCCAAGACAGGGAGCAGTACTTC.

The chain joins TRBV5-1 to TRBJ2-5; TRBD1 is a possible D gene (5 bases). Trimming removed 3 bases from V and 2 bases from J, with 14 bases in between. The CDR3 contains 15 residues. CDR1 is SGHRS and CDR2 is YFSETQ in the germline V gene. CDR3 in amino acids: CASSSGSTAQETQYF. In DNA form, the CDR3 reads TGCGCCAGCAGCTCGGGCTCGACAGCTCAAGAGACCCAGTACTTC.

This chain links TRBV27 with TRBJ1-1; no reliable D call. The CDR3 sequence is 19 residues long. CDR1 MNHEY and CDR2 SMNVEV come from the germline V gene (reference sequence). Trimming stripped 0 bases from V and 5 bases from J, with 25 bases between. The CDR3, as DNA: TGTGCCAGCAGTTTATCCACAGTGTTTAAGGCTAGGGAGTATACTGAAGCTTTCTTT. Protein: CASSLSTVFKAREYTEAFF.

The V gene is TRBV5-4, the J gene TRBJ2-2; tentatively, D is TRBD2 (6 bases). V was clipped by 4 bases and J by 4 bases, with 11 bases between them. The CDR3 length is 14 residues. Germline V CDR1 and CDR2: SGHNT, YYREEE (reference sequence). CDR3 DNA: TGTGCCAGCAGCCCGTATAGCGGCACCGGGGAGCTGTTTTTT. It encodes CASSPYSGTGELFF.

The V and J genes are TRBV2 and TRBJ2-7; maybe TRBD2 (6 bases). This CDR3 has 14 residues. Germline loops: CDR1 SNHLY, CDR2 FYNNEI. V gave up 4 bases and J gave up 3 bases, with 13 bases separating them. The CDR3 reads CASSVGREGYEQYF. CDR3 nucleotide sequence: TGTGCCAGCAGTGTCGGGCGGGAAGGCTACGAGCAGTACTTC.

The rearrangement uses TRBV20-1 and TRBJ2-5, with 8 positions matching TRBD2. The germline V gene encodes CDR1 DFQATT and CDR2 SNEGSKA (reference sequence). The CDR3 extends over 12 amino acids. V trimming: 6 bases; J trimming: 5 bases; junction bases outside the gene matches: 5. CDR3 DNA: TGCAGTGCCGGGACTAGAGGCGAGACCCAGTACTTC. The encoded protein is CSAGTRGETQYF.

The V and J genes are TRBV20-1 and TRBJ1-2; TRBD1 aligns across 9 bases. Trimming took 5 bases from V and 2 from J; bases not matched to a gene: 3. The germline V gene encodes CDR1 DFQATT and CDR2 SNEGSKA (reference sequence). The CDR3 covers 13 residues. This CDR3 reads CSASTGGNYGYTF. The CDR3 bases are TGCAGTGCTTCGACAGGGGGGAACTATGGCTACACCTTC.

The chain has TRBV10-3 and TRBJ1-2; 7 nucleotides match TRBD1. The germline gives CDR1 ENHRY, CDR2 SYGVKD. V lost 4 bases and J lost 2; bases outside the gene matches: 1. This CDR3 comprises 13 residues. CDR3: CAISGDSNYGYTF. The CDR3 DNA follows: TGTGCCATCAGTGGGGACAGCAACTATGGCTACACCTTC.

The CDR3 region has the DNA TGTGCCAGCAGCGACCAAACCACTAGCGGGAGCTACAATGAGCAGTTCTTC. This encodes CASSDQTTSGSYNEQFF. The gene calls are TRBV7-9 and TRBJ2-1; 11 nucleotides align to TRBD2. CDR3 length equals 17 residues. Trimming removed 5 bases from V and 3 bases from J; junction bases left unmatched: 9. Germline V lookup: CDR1 SEHNR, CDR2 FQNEAQ (reference sequence).

The genes are TRBV29-1 and TRBJ2-1; 8 bases are shared with TRBD1. The length of the CDR3 is 15 residues. Germline V lookup: CDR1 SQVTM, CDR2 ANQGSEA. The V and J ends lost 5 bases and 0 bases, in that order; junction bases with no gene match: 6. The CDR3 sequence: CSVPTGASSYNEQFF. CDR3 sequence (DNA): TGCAGCGTTCCGACAGGGGCTAGCTCCTACAATGAGCAGTTCTTC.

The genes are TRBV5-1 and TRBJ2-4; TRBD2 matches at 8 bases. The CDR3 totals 13 residues. After removal of 2 bases from V and 8 bases from J, the junction contained 3 bases not matched to a gene. The germline CDR1 and CDR2 sequences are SGHRS and YFSETQ. The CDR3 is CASSLARGDIQYF. The CDR3 DNA is TGCGCCAGCAGCTTAGCGCGGGGGGACATTCAGTACTTC.

The gene calls are TRBV5-6 and TRBJ1-2; the match to TRBD1 covers 7 bases. CDR3 length equals 15 residues. The V and J ends lost 2 bases and 7 bases, in that order; junction bases with no gene match: 11. Looked up from germline, CDR1 is SGHDT and CDR2 is YYEEEE. Written as DNA, the CDR3 is TGTGCCAGCAGCTTACGACAGGGTGGGGGGCTTGGCTACACCTTC. Its translation is CASSLRQGGGLGYTF.

This chain connects TRBV5-6 to TRBJ1-5; D is unclear. V lost 0 bases to trimming and J lost 7 bases, with 5 bases between them. The CDR3 runs to 12 residues. Germline assignment: CDR1 SGHDT and CDR2 YYEEEE. CDR3 residues: CASSLGIQPQHF. CDR3 nucleotide sequence: TGTGCCAGCAGCTTGGGGATCCAGCCCCAGCATTTT.

The chain couples TRBV12-3 or TRBV12-4 to TRBJ1-5; D is perhaps TRBD1 (5 bases). CDR3 length: 14 residues. The V end lost 7 bases, the J end lost 7 bases, and 17 bases lay between the germline ends. Here the CDR3 reads CASTAAGGGQPQHF. CDR3 in DNA: TGTGCCAGCACCGCGGCGGGGGGAGGACAGCCCCAGCATTTT.

The V gene is TRBV6-1, the J gene TRBJ2-6; TRBD1 matches 9 bases. The CDR3 extends over 17 amino acids. After removal of 6 bases from V and 3 bases from J, the junction contained 9 bases not matched to a gene. In germline, CDR1 is MNHNS, CDR2 SASEGT. This CDR3 is CASRPQTGGGGANVLTF. In nucleotides, the CDR3 is TGTGCCAGCAGACCACAGACAGGGGGTGGTGGGGCCAACGTCCTGACTTTC.

This clonotype was seen only once. The chain employs TRBV14 and TRBJ2-7, with D possibly matching TRBD2 (5 bases). The CDR3 loop spans 14 amino acids. The V end was cut by 3 bases, the J end by 4 bases, with 13 bases between. CDR1 is SGHDN, CDR2 FVKESK, per germline. The CDR3 spells CASSHAGWPYEQYF. In DNA form, the CDR3 reads TGTGCCAGCAGCCACGCGGGCTGGCCTTACGAGCAGTACTTC.

This chain joins TRBV30 and TRBJ2-5; D unclear. Trimming stripped 4 bases from V and 7 bases from J, with 10 bases between. Germline CDR1 and CDR2: GTSNPN and SVGIG (reference sequence). The CDR3 is made up of 11 amino acids. CDR3: CAWMLGATQYF. CDR3 in DNA: TGTGCCTGGATGCTGGGTGCGACCCAGTACTTC.

J is TRBJ2-5 and V is TRBV24-1; the D is unclear. Trimming removed 10 bases at V and 5 bases at J, with 7 bases between. The V gene's germline CDR1 is KGHDR and CDR2 SFDVKD. The CDR3 covers 10 residues. The CDR3 sequence is CATSLETQYF. CDR3 coding DNA: TGTGCCACTAGTTTGGAGACCCAGTACTTC.

The rearrangement links TRBV5-1 to TRBJ2-1; tentatively, D is TRBD1 or TRBD2 (5 bases each). Germline CDR1 reads SGHRS; CDR2 reads YFSETQ. This CDR3 contains 16 residues. Trimming pared 0 bases from V and 0 bases from J, leaving 10 bases between. CDR3 coding DNA: TGCGCCAGCAGCTTGGCGGGGCCTCCCTCCTACAATGAGCAGTTCTTC. This translates into CASSLAGPPSYNEQFF. Filled out from reference TRBV5-1 and TRBJ2-1, the complete variable domain reads KAGVTQTPRYLIKTRGQQVTLSCSPISGHRSVSWYQQTPGQGLQFLFEYFSETQRNKGNFPGRFSGRQFSNSRSEMNVSTLELGDSALYLCASSLAGPPSYNEQFFGPGTRLTVL.

The genes are TRBV29-1 and TRBJ1-2; 8 bases fit TRBD1. J lost 4 bases, V lost 7 bases, and 5 bases had no gene match. The CDR3 runs to 12 residues. Looked up from germline, CDR1 is SQVTM and CDR2 is ANQGSEA. The CDR3 reads CSAGQGSYGYTF. The CDR3 DNA sequence: TGCAGCGCTGGACAGGGAAGCTATGGCTACACCTTC. The variable domain in full, with the rest retrieved from reference TRBV29-1 and TRBJ1-2, is SAVISQKPSRDICQRGTSLTIQCQVDSQVTMMFWYRQQPGQSLTLIATANQGSEATYESGFVIDKFPISRPNLTFSTLTVSNMSPEDSSIYLCSAGQGSYGYTFGSGTRLTVV.